The 9 T cell receptor beta chains listed next were all sequenced from one sample in a study of blood T cells in healthy people across ages. It was with a sample-barcoded 5' primer and a J-beta primer mix that a second PCR of about 6 to 12 cycles was run. Each CDR3 protein gets one entry after TCRdb re-called the 5' RACE reads with MiXCR. The table lists roughly 800,000 distinct CDR3 sequences, 58% of them singletons. What was sequenced was blood. These receptors were taken from a young man in good health.

The chain has TRBV14 and TRBJ2-1, with 12 bases matching TRBD2. Germline CDR1 SGHDN, CDR2 FVKESK. With 1 base clipped from V and 12 bases from J, the junction kept 7 bases outside the gene matches. There are 15 residues in the CDR3. Here the CDR3 DNA reads TGTGCCAGCAGCCAAGCAACTAGCGGGGGGAATAGGCAGTTCTTC. Its protein product is CASSQATSGGNRQFF.

This chain links TRBV6-5 with TRBJ1-2; D is uncertain. Trimming removed 6 bases from V and 7 bases from J, with 18 bases in between. CDR1 and CDR2 (germline): MNHEY, SVGAGI. This CDR3 region has 14 residues. This CDR3 is CASRDGTFMVGYTF. Here the CDR3 DNA reads TGTGCCAGCAGAGACGGCACTTTTATGGTTGGCTACACCTTC.

The count of this clonotype is one. V is TRBV24-1 and J is TRBJ2-1, with TRBD2 as a possible D gene (5 bases). The ends were cut back, 3 bases at V and 5 bases at J, with 7 bases in the middle. Germline CDR1 KGHDR, CDR2 SFDVKD. CDR3 length equals 13 residues. CDR3 in amino acids: CATSDDYDNEQFF. DNA of the CDR3: TGTGCCACCAGTGATGACTACGACAATGAGCAGTTCTTC.

The chain links TRBV7-2 to TRBJ2-1; 8 nucleotides match TRBD2. The CDR3 has 15 amino acids. Germline V gene lookup returns CDR1 SGHTA and CDR2 FQGNSA. The V segment lost 5 bases and the J segment 9 bases; nucleotides outside the gene matches: 12. The CDR3 loop reads CASSVTYGGASEQFF. CDR3 in DNA: TGTGCCAGCAGCGTCACCTACGGGGGGGCCTCTGAGCAGTTCTTC.

The chain combines TRBV6-5 with TRBJ2-1, with 7 bases aligning to TRBD2. CDR1 and CDR2 from the germline V gene are MNHEY and SVGAGI. This CDR3 contains 14 residues. Germline trimming cut 7 bases from V and 7 bases from J; bases unmatched to any gene: 10. CDR3 loop: CASMRSNGGNEQFF. CDR3 nucleotide sequence: TGTGCCAGCATGCGGAGTAACGGGGGGAATGAGCAGTTCTTC.

As regards this clonotype: The junction departs from germline at one end; a sequencing error may be responsible. The CDR3 DNA reads as TGTGCCAGCAGCACCCGACTAGCGGGACAAGAGACCCGGTACTTC. Translating gives CASSTRLAGQETRYF. The genes are TRBV9 and TRBJ2-5; 11 bases align to TRBD2. Germline CDR1 SGDLS, CDR2 YYNGEE. CDR3 length: 15 amino acids.

The chain recombines TRBV5-1 with TRBJ2-4; TRBD1 might be the D (5 bases). The CDR3 covers 13 residues. Germline V lookup: CDR1 SGHRS, CDR2 YFSETQ. Between the trimmed V and J ends, which lost 6 bases and 8 bases, there was a span of 15 bases. CDR3 protein: CASNQGTEDIQYF. CDR3 DNA: TGCGCCAGCAACCAGGGTACAGAAGACATTCAGTACTTC.

This clonotype was counted only a few times. V and J are TRBV20-1 and TRBJ2-3, with D tentatively TRBD2 (5 bases). This CDR3 region has 17 residues. Germline V CDR1 and CDR2: DFQATT, SNEGSKA (reference sequence). CDR3 nucleotides: TGCACCCTCAGGACTTCGCTTGCAGGTTTCGAGAGGGATACGCAGTATTTT. Amino acid sequence: CTLRTSLAGFERDTQYF.

V gene TRBV7-9 combines with J gene TRBJ2-3; tentatively, D is TRBD2 (7 bases). The CDR3 has 17 amino acids. Germline CDR1 is SEHNR and CDR2 is FQNEAQ (reference sequence). Trimming shortened V by 0 bases and J by 2 bases, and 15 bases separated the two germline ends. The CDR3 here is CASSLALAGAPTDTQYF. For the CDR3, the DNA is TGTGCCAGCAGCTTAGCGCTGGCGGGGGCCCCCACAGATACGCAGTATTTT.